The clone carrying this T cell receptor beta chain occurred many times. Germline lookup yields CDR1 SEHNR and CDR2 FQNEAQ (reference sequence). The CDR3 totals 12 residues. The germline V and J ends were trimmed by 5 bases and 7 bases, with 11 bases remaining between them. Preparation of the TCRbeta library involved a method that used unique molecular identifiers. Each CDR3 protein gets one entry after TCRdb re-called the PCR reads with MiXCR. The data show 540,000 or so distinct CDR3 sequences, with roughly 23% seen just once and about 14% held by the top ten. The data were taken from a study of T-cell reconstitution after alpha-beta-depleted transplantation in children.

The sample consisted of PBMCs, mostly from graft donor cells, taken 360 days after TCRalphabeta/CD19-depleted stem cell transplant. The sequence came from a boy in the first two years of life who had a stem cell transplant for acute myeloid leukemia, so the T cells may come from the graft donor. This chain joins TRBV7-9 and TRBJ1-2; D is uncertain. The CDR3 coding sequence is TGTGCCAGCAGCCAGGTTTACAGTGGCTACACCTTC. Its protein product is CASSQVYSGYTF.